The sequence of this T cell receptor beta chain was determined in a study of control samples from healthy donors and cancer patients. The CDR3 is made up of 16 amino acids. V was cut by 2 bases and J by 7 bases, with 21 bases left in between. Germline CDR1 is SNHLY and CDR2 is FYNNEI. Sequencing used immunoSEQ multiplex PCR; TCRdb keeps in-frame clones, though not all of them. Here the sample spans a few thousand clones, 65% to 85% being singletons. This TCR was sampled from a male donor with melanoma. The sequenced sample consisted of formalin-fixed, paraffin-embedded tissue. The J gene is TRBJ2-7, the V gene TRBV2; no clear D. In nucleotides, the CDR3 is TGTGCCAGCAGTGAATTGTGGGTTACCCGTCAGAATGAGCAGTACTTC. Encoded protein: CASSELWVTRQNEQYF.